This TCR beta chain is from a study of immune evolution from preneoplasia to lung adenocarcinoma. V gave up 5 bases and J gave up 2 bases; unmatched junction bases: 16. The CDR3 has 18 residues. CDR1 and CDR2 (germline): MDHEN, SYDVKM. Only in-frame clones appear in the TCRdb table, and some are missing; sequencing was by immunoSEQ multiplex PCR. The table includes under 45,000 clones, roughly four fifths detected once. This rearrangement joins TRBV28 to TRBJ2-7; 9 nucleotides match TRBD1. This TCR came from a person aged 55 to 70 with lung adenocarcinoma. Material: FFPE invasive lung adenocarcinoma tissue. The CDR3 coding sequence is TGTGCCAGCAGTCCTCTCCCAGGCGGGACAGGGTACACCTACGAGCAGTACTTC. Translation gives CASSPLPGGTGYTYEQYF.